This TCR beta chain was identified during a study of T cell responses to AZD1222 COVID-19 vaccine. Study-wide background: Second-dose intervals near 4 or 12 weeks were combined. Notes on the study in general: Spike as a whole was targeted by vaccine-associated CD4 TCRs, dominant at 160-218 and 743-854. Vaccination with two AZD1222 doses was followed by a rise in Spike-specific TCR breadth and depth. Unmutated variant regions are reportedly the target of nearly half of TCRs that are spike-specific.

With 4 bases removed from V and 2 bases from J, the gap between germline ends came to 9 bases. CDR1 and CDR2 (germline): SGHTA, FQGTGA. The CDR3 covers 13 residues. Notes on this clone: Its antigen remains unidentified.

Produced via immunoSEQ multiplex PCR; TCRdb's table is partial and in-frame only. Of some 100,000 clones listed, nearly 95% are singletons. The receptor comes from an adult in good health. Material: peripheral blood, obtained on day 0 of AZD1222 vaccination. This rearrangement joins TRBV7-3 to TRBJ2-7; perhaps TRBD2 as D (5 bases). CDR3 sequence: CASSSGSAYEQYF. Written as DNA, the CDR3 is TGTGCCAGCAGCTCGGGGAGCGCCTACGAGCAGTACTTC.